Sequencing of this T cell receptor (beta chain) was carried out in a study of shared clonotypes between healthy human individuals. Overall study results and limits: Generation probabilities of non-shared clonotypes were lower (relative to those shared by all four donors).

This CDR3 is 16 amino acids long. Germline V CDR1 and CDR2: KGHSH, LQKENI. Trimming pared 2 bases from V and 8 bases from J, leaving 18 bases between. This clone appeared a few times. Antigen specificity is unknown. Deep was the level at which the assay was run. In replicate PCRs of sorted subsets, roughly 200 ng DNA, 29,000 or so T cell genomes, was used. The data were produced by immunoSEQ multiplex PCR, yet TCRdb's version contains in-frame clones alone and is incomplete. The data show roughly 700,000 clones, approximately 79% seen once. The sequence was obtained from a woman aged 25 to 39 in good health. Material for sequencing was memory CD4+ T cells sorted from blood. Subset given: CD45RA-negative fraction. The rearrangement uses TRBV18 and TRBJ2-2, with D possibly TRBD1 on 5 matching bases. CDR3 DNA sequence: TGTGCCAGCTCACCATCAGGGCAAAGTGGCGGTGGGGAGCTGTTTTTT. Translation: CASSPSGQSGGGELFF.